The clone carrying this TCR beta chain was seen a few times. These data originate in a study of early T cells in non-severe SARS-CoV-2 infection. Study-wide context: The sequenced material was bulk RNA from unsorted whole blood, and its chains were unpaired.

MiXCR was run by TCRdb on the 5' RACE reads, yielding one entry per CDR3 protein. The sample includes tens of thousands of distinct CDR3 sequences, 15% to 18% of them seen just once. This CDR3 has 15 residues. CDR1 is LGHNA, CDR2 YSLEER, per germline. Deletions cut 0 bases from V and 9 bases from J, with 15 bases between. The V and J genes are TRBV4-3 and TRBJ1-5; perhaps TRBD1 as D (5 bases). The sequenced sample consisted of whole blood. The source of this sequence is an adult who was a healthcare worker with PCR-confirmed SARS-CoV-2 infection or an uninfected control (not recorded which). The CDR3 coding sequence is TGCGCCAGCAGCCAAGATCACGGGGGAATACGGCCCCAGCATTTT. Its translation: CASSQDHGGIRPQHF.